This T cell receptor (beta chain) was sequenced in a study of T cells in Graves' hyperthyroidism and ophthalmopathy. Overall study context: It was at initial diagnosis, before any treatment, that peripheral blood was collected.

A word on this clonotype: Its antigen is not known.

Using RNA transcripts as the source, TCR beta CDR3 regions were amplified. When the TCR CDR3 underwent first-round RT-PCR, the HTBI primer set was used. MiXCR was run by TCRdb on the multiplex PCR reads, yielding one entry per CDR3 protein. Of around 540,000 distinct CDR3 sequences in the sample, more than 15% are singletons; the top ten hold about 29%. Study-level results: Blood also carried most thyroid clonotypes expanded above 0.001.

CDR3 size: 15 residues. J lost 8 bases, V lost 5 bases, and 9 bases had no gene match. Germline V gene data show CDR1 as MNHNS and CDR2 as SASEGT. Input material: blood. The rearrangement links TRBV6-1 to TRBJ1-2, with 12 bases that match TRBD1. This TCR derives from a woman younger than 45 with Graves' ophthalmopathy. In DNA form, the CDR3 reads TGTGCCAGCAGTAAGACCGGGACAGGGGGCTGGGGCTACACCTTC. Amino acids: CASSKTGTGGWGYTF.